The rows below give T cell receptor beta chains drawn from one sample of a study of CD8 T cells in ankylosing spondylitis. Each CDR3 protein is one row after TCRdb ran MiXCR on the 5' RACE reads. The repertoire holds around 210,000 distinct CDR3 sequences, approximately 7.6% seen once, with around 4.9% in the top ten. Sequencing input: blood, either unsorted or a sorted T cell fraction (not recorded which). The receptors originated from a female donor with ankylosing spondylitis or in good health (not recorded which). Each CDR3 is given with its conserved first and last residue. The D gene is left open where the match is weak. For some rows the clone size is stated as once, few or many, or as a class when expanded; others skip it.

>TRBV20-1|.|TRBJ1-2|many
TGCAGTGCCCGGCCCGGGGCGGAAAATGGCTACACCTTC
CSARPGAENGYTF
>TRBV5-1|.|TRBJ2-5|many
TGCGCCAGCAGCTTCCGGGACTCCCAAAGAGAGACCCAGTACTTC
CASSFRDSQRETQYF
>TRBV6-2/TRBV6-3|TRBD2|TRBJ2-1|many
TGTGCCAGCAAGCGGGGGAGCTCCTACAATGAGCAGTTCTTC
CASKRGSSYNEQFF
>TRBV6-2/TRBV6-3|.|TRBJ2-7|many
TGTGCCAGCAGCCCCCGGCAGGGGACCTACGAGCAGTACTTC
CASSPRQGTYEQYF
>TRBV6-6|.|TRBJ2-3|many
TGTGCCAGCAGTTACCAAACAGATACGCAGTATTTT
CASSYQTDTQYF
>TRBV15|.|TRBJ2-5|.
.
CATSSPGQGFFGETQYF
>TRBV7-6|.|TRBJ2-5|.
TGTGCCAGCAGCTTCGAATGGGCCGAAAGATTTTCAGCGACCCAGTACTTC
CASSFEWAERFSATQYF
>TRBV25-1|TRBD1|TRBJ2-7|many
TGTGCCGGACGGACTGAACCGGACAGGCCGGACGAGCAGTACTTC
CAGRTEPDRPDEQYF
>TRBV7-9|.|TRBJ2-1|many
TGTGCCAGCAGCTCTAGCCGAGGGGACCCTGGTTCCTGGTTCTTC
CASSSSRGDPGSWFF
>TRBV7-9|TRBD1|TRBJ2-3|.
TGTGCCAGCAGCTTAGGGGACAGGGGGCGCGCAGATACGCAGTATTTT
CASSLGDRGRADTQYF
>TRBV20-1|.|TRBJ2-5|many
TGCAGTGCTAGAGCGACTGACATTGAGACCCAGTACTTC
CSARATDIETQYF
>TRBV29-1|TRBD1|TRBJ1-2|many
TGCAGCGTCGTCGGACAGGGGAACTATGGCTACACCTTC
CSVVGQGNYGYTF
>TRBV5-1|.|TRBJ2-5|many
TGCGCCAGCTCCCTTTGGGGGGCGAAAGAGACCCAGTACTTC
CASSLWGAKETQYF
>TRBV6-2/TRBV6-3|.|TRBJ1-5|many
TGTGCCAGCAGTTGCTCTCCGGGACTGGGACGAATAAATCAGCCCCAGCATTTT
CASSCSPGLGRINQPQHF
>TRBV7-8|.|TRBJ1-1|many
TGTGCCAGCAGCCCTCGGACCCTCACTGAAGCTTTCTTT
CASSPRTLTEAFF
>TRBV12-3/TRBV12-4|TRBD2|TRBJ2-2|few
TGTGCCAGCAGTTATAACTCCCTCGCGGGAGGGCCGGACGGGGAGCTGTTTTTT
CASSYNSLAGGPDGELFF
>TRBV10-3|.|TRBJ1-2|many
TGTGCCATCAGTGGGGGGGGAGCCTATGGCTACACCTTC
CAISGGGAYGYTF
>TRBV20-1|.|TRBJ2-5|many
TGCAGTGCTAGTAGGCAGACCCAGTACTTC
CSASRQTQYF
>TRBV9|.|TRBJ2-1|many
TGTGCCAGCAGCGTATTTCCAGAATTGGATGAGCAGTTCTTC
CASSVFPELDEQFF
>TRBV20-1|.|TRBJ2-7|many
TGCAGTGCTAGAGTCTACGGCTCCTACGAGCAGTACTTC
CSARVYGSYEQYF
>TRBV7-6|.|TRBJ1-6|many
TGTGCCAGCAGTCAGGGGAGTTCCTATAATTCACCCCTCCACTTT
CASSQGSSYNSPLHF